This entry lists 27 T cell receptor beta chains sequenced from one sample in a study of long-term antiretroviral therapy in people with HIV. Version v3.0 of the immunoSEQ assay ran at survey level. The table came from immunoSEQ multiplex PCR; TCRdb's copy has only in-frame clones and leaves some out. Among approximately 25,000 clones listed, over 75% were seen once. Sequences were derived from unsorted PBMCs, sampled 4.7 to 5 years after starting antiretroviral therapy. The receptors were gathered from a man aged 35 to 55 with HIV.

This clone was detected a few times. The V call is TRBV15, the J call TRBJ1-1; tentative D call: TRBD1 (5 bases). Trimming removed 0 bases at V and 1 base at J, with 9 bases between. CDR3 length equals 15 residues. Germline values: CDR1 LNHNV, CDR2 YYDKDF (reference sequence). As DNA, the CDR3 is TGTGCCACCAGCAGAGACCTAGGGGAGAACACTGAAGCTTTCTTT. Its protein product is CATSRDLGENTEAFF.

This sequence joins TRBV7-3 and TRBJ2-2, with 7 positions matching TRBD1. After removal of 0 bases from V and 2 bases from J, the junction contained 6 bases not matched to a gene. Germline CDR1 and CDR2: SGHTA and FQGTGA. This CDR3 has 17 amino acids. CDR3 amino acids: CASSLTHGQVNTGELFF. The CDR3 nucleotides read TGTGCCAGCAGCTTAACGCACGGACAGGTCAACACCGGGGAGCTGTTTTTT.

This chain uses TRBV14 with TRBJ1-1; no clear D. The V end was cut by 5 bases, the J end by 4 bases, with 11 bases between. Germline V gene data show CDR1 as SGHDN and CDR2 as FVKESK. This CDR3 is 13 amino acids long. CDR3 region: CASSKVGVTEAFF. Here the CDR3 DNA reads TGTGCCAGCAGCAAAGTTGGGGTCACTGAAGCTTTCTTT.

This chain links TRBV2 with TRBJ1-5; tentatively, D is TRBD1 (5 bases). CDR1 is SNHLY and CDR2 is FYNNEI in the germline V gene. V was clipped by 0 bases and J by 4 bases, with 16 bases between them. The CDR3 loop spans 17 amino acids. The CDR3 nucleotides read TGTGCCAGCAGTGAAGCGGACACCCGGCGGTGGAATCAGCCCCAGCATTTT. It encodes CASSEADTRRWNQPQHF.

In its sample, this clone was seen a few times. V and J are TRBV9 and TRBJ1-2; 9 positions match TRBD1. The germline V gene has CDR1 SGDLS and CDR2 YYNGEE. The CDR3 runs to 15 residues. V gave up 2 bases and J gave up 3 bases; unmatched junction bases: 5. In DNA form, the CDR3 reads TGTGCCAGCAGCGTGTGGGACAGGGCCTACTATGGCTACACCTTC. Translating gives CASSVWDRAYYGYTF.

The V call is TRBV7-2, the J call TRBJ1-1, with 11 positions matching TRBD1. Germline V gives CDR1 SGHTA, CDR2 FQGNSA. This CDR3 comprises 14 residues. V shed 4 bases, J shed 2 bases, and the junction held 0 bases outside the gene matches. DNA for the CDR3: TGTGCCAGCAGCTGGACAGGGGGCAACACTGAAGCTTTCTTT. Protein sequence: CASSWTGGNTEAFF.

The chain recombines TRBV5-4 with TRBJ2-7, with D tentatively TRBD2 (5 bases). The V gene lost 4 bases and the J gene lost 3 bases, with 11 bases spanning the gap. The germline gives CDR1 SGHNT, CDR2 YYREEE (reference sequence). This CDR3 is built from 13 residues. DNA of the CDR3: TGTGCCAGCAGCCGGACGGGGAACTACGAGCAGTACTTC. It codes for CASSRTGNYEQYF. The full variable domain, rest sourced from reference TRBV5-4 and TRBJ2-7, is ETGVTQSPTHLIKTRGQQVTLRCSSQSGHNTVSWYQQALGQGPQFIFQYYREEENGRGNFPPRFSGLQFPNYSSELNVNALELDDSALYLCASSRTGNYEQYFGPGTRLTVT.

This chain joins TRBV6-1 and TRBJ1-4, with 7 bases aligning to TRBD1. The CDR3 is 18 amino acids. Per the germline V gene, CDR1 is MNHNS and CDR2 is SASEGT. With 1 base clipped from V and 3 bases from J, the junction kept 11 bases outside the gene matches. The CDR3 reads CASSEEAGGLFPNEKLFF. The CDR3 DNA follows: TGTGCCAGCAGTGAAGAAGCAGGGGGTCTTTTCCCTAATGAAAAACTGTTTTTT.

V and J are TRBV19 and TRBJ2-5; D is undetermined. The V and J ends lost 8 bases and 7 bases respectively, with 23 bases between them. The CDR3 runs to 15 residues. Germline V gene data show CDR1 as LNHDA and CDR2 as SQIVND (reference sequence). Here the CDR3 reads CASSALGDPFGTQYF. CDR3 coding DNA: TGTGCCAGTTCCGCGTTAGGCGACCCATTCGGGACCCAGTACTTC.

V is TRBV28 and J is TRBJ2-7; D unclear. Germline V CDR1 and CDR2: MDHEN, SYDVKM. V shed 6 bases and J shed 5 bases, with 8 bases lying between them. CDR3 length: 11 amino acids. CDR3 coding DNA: TGTGCCAGCAGCCACCGGAACGAGCAGTACTTC. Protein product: CASSHRNEQYF.

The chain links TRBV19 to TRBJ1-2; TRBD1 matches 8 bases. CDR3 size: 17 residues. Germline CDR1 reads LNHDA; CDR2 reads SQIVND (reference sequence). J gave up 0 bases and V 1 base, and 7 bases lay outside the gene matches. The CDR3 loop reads CASSIVAGQAANYGYTF. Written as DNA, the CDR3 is TGTGCCAGTAGTATAGTCGCGGGACAGGCAGCTAACTATGGCTACACCTTC. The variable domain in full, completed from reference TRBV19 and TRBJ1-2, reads DGGITQSPKYLFRKEGQNVTLSCEQNLNHDAMYWYRQDPGQGLRLIYYSQIVNDFQKGDIAEGYSVSREKKESFPLTVTSAQKNPTAFYLCASSIVAGQAANYGYTFGSGTRLTVV.

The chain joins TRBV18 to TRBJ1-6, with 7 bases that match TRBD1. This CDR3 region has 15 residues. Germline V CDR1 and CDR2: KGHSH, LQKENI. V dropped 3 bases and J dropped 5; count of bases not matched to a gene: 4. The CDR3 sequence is CASSPTGLNNSPLHF. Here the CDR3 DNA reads TGTGCCAGCTCACCGACAGGGCTTAATAATTCACCCCTCCACTTT. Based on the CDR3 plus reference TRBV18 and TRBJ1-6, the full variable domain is NAGVMQNPRHLVRRRGQEARLRCSPMKGHSHVYWYRQLPEEGLKFMVYLQKENIIDESGMPKERFSAEFPKEGPSILRIQQVVRGDSAAYFCASSPTGLNNSPLHFGNGTRLTVT.

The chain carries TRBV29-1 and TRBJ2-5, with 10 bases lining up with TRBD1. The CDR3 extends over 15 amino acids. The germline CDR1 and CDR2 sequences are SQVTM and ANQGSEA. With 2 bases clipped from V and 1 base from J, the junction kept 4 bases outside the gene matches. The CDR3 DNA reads TGCAGCGTTGAATGGGACAGGGGCCGCCAAGAGACCCAGTACTTC. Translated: CSVEWDRGRQETQYF.

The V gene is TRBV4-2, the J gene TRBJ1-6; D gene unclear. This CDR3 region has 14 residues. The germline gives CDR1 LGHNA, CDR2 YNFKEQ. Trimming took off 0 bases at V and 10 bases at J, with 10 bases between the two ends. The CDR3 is CASSQDILGSPLHF. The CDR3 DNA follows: TGTGCCAGCAGCCAAGATATTCTTGGGTCACCCCTCCACTTT.

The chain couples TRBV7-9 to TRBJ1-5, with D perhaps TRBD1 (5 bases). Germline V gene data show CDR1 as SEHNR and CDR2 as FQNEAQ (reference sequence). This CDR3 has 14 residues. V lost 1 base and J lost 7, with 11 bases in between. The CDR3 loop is CASSLGLGDQPQHF. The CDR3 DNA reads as TGTGCCAGCAGCTTAGGTTTGGGGGACCAGCCCCAGCATTTT.

This CDR3 is CATSRGLGGNEQFF. DNA for the CDR3: TGTGCCACCAGCAGAGGCCTGGGGGGAAACGAGCAGTTCTTC. J is TRBJ2-1 and V is TRBV15, with D perhaps matching TRBD2 (6 bases). Germline CDR1 reads LNHNV; CDR2 reads YYDKDF (reference sequence). This CDR3 has 14 residues. Trimming removed 1 base at V and 10 bases at J, with 14 bases between. Complete variable domain (other parts from reference TRBV15 and TRBJ2-1): DAMVIQNPRYQVTQFGKPVTLSCSQTLNHNVMYWYQQKSSQAPKLLFHYYDKDFNNEADTPDNFQSRRPNTSFCFLDIRSPGLGDTAMYLCATSRGLGGNEQFFGPGTRLTVL.

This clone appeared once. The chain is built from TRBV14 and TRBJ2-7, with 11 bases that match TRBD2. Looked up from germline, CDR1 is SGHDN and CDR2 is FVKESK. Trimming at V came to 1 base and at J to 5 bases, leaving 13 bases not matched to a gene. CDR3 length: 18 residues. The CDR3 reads CASSQVPSGRPSSNEQYF. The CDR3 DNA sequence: TGTGCCAGCAGCCAAGTCCCTAGCGGGAGGCCCTCAAGCAACGAGCAGTACTTC.

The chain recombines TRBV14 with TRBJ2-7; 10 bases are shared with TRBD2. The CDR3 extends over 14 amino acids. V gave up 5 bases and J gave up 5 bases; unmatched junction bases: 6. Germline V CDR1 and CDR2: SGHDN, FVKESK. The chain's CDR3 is CASSFGTSVHEQYF. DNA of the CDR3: TGTGCCAGCAGCTTTGGGACTAGCGTGCACGAGCAGTACTTC.

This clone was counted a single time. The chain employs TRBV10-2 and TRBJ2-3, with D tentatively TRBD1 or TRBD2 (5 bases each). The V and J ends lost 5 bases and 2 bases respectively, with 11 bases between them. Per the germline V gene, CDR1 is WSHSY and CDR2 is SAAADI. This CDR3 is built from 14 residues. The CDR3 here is CASSWDGPTDTQYF. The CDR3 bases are TGCGCCAGCAGTTGGGACGGTCCCACAGATACGCAGTATTTT.

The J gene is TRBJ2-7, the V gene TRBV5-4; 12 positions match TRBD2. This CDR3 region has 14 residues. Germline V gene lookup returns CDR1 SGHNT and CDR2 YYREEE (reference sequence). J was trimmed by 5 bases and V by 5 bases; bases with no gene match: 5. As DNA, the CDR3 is TGTGCCAGCAGGAGGACTAGCGGGGATAACGAGCAGTACTTC. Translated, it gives CASRRTSGDNEQYF.

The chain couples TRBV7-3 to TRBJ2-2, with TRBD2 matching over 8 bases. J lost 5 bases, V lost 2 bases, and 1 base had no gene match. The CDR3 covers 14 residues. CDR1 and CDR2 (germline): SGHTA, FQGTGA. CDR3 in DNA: TGTGCCAGCAGCTTAGCGGGGGGAACCGGGGAGCTGTTTTTT. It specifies CASSLAGGTGELFF.

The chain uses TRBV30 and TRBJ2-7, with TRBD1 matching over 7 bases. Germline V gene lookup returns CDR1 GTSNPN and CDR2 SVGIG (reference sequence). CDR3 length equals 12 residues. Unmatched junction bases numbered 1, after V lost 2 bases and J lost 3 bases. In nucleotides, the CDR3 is TGTGCCTGGAGTCCAGGGGGCTACGAGCAGTACTTC. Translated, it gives CAWSPGGYEQYF.

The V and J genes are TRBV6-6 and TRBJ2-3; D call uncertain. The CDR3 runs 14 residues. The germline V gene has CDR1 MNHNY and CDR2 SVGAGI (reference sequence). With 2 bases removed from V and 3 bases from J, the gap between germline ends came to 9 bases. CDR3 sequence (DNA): TGTGCCAGCAGTTACCTGGCGCCGACAGATACGCAGTATTTT. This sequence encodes CASSYLAPTDTQYF.

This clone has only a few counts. The CDR3 sequence: CASSLSRTNTGELFF. The CDR3 DNA is TGCGCCAGCAGCTTGTCTAGAACGAACACCGGGGAGCTGTTTTTT. V gene TRBV5-1 combines with J gene TRBJ2-2; no clear D. The germline CDR1 and CDR2 sequences are SGHRS and YFSETQ. The CDR3 loop spans 15 amino acids. V lost 1 base to trimming and J lost 0 bases, with 7 bases between them.

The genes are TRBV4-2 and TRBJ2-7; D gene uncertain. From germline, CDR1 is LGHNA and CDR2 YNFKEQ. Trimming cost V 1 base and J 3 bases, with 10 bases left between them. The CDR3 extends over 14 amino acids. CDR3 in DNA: TGTGCCAGCAGCCAAGCCGAAGGTAACTACGAGCAGTACTTC. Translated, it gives CASSQAEGNYEQYF.

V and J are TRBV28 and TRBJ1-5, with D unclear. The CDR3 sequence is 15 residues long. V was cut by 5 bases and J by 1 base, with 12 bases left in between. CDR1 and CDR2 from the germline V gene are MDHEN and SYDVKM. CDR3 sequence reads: CASSPGPRSNQPQHF. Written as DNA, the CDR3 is TGTGCCAGCAGTCCTGGCCCCAGAAGCAATCAGCCCCAGCATTTT.

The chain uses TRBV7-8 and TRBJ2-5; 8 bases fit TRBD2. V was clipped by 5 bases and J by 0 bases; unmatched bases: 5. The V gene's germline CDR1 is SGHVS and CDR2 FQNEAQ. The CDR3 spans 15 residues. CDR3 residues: CASSLSGANQETQYF. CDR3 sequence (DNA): TGTGCCAGCAGCCTTAGCGGGGCAAACCAAGAGACCCAGTACTTC.